This is a list of T cell receptor beta chains from one sample in a study of cytomegalovirus exposure and HLA in healthy donors. The data were produced by immunoSEQ multiplex PCR, yet TCRdb's version contains in-frame clones alone and is incomplete. The table records roughly 200,000 clones, 65% to 85% of them present only once. Input material: PBMCs. The receptors shown here come from a young woman in good health and CMV-seronegative. Both conserved end residues are part of each CDR3. Fields, in order: CDR3 length, clone size, D gene, V gene, J gene, CDR3 DNA, CDR3 protein. The D gene is left open where the match is weak. The size entry is marked missing in some rows and otherwise reads once, few, many or a size class.

>13|-|-|TRBV5-1|TRBJ1-2
TGCGCCAGCACCCTGGGGCACCCGAATGGCTACACCTTC
CASTLGHPNGYTF
>13|few|TRBD1|TRBV27|TRBJ2-3
TGTGCCAGCAGTTTATCGATAAACAGGGGTCTAGGTTTT
CASSLSINRGLGF
>13|-|TRBD1|TRBV19|TRBJ1-2
TGTGCCAGTAGGAGGGGACAGGGGAATGGCTACACCTTC
CASRRGQGNGYTF
>14|-|TRBD2|TRBV4-1|TRBJ2-7
TGCGCCAGCAGCCACCATGGGACTAGCGGCGAGCAGTACTTC
CASSHHGTSGEQYF
>14|-|TRBD1|TRBV18|TRBJ2-7
TGTGCCAGCTCACCGGGGACAGGGTGGGACGAGCAGTACTTC
CASSPGTGWDEQYF
>13|-|-|TRBV10-1|TRBJ1-2
TGCGCCAGCAGTGGACGACAGCTCTATGGCTACACCTTC
CASSGRQLYGYTF
>17|few|-|TRBV7-2|TRBJ2-3
TGTGCCAGCAGCTTATTTGGACAGACCACTTACACAGATACGCAGTATTTT
CASSLFGQTTYTDTQYF
>16|-|-|TRBV5-4|TRBJ2-6
TGTGCCAGCAGCTTGGCGGGGTTAGGCGGGGCCAACGTCCTGACTTTC
CASSLAGLGGANVLTF
>18|-|-|TRBV11-2|TRBJ2-3
TGTGCCAGCAGCTTAGTGCAGGGGCGGAGGAGTAGCACAGATACGCAGTATTTT
CASSLVQGRRSSTDTQYF
>17|-|TRBD1|TRBV28|TRBJ2-1
TGTGCCAGCAGTTTCGTAGGGGGCCTGAGCTCCTACAATGAGCAGTTCTTC
CASSFVGGLSSYNEQFF
>14|-|-|TRBV15|TRBJ1-2
TGTGCCACCAGCACAGCGCCGACGATCGATGGCTACACCTTC
CATSTAPTIDGYTF
>18|-|TRBD2|TRBV4-2|TRBJ2-3
TGTGCCAGCAGCCAAGAGACTAGCGGGGGGATCCTCACAGATACGCAGTATTTT
CASSQETSGGILTDTQYF
>14|-|-|TRBV7-6|TRBJ2-3
TGTGCCAGCAGCTGGGGACTGCGCCCAGATACGCAGTATTTT
CASSWGLRPDTQYF
>13|-|TRBD2|TRBV4-2|TRBJ2-1
TGTGCCAGCAGCCTGATGCGGGGGGGCCAGCAGTTCTTC
CASSLMRGGQQFF
>13|-|-|TRBV4-1|TRBJ1-2
TGCGCCAGCAGCCAAGGGGGAGGCTATGGCTACACCTTC
CASSQGGGYGYTF
>16|-|-|TRBV5-7|TRBJ1-3
TGTGCCAGCAGCTCCCGGGACACCAGCTCTGGAAACACCATATATTTT
CASSSRDTSSGNTIYF
>14|few|TRBD1|TRBV6-1|TRBJ1-2
TGTGCCAGCAGTGCCGGGACAGGGGGTTATGGCTACACCTTC
CASSAGTGGYGYTF
>15|-|TRBD1|TRBV6-5|TRBJ2-3
TGTGCCAGCAGTGACTCGGGACAGGGGGCAGATACGCAGTATTTT
CASSDSGQGADTQYF
>14|-|-|TRBV5-1|TRBJ2-7
TGCGCCAGCAGCTTGGACAGGGCACCCTACGAGCAGTACTTC
CASSLDRAPYEQYF
>14|-|TRBD2|TRBV15|TRBJ2-3
TGTGCCACCAGCAGAGAGTTAGCGGGAGCAGCGCAGTATTTT
CATSRELAGAAQYF
>14|-|-|TRBV10-3|TRBJ2-1
TGTGCCATCAGTGAGTCGATGGGGCTGTTTGAGCAGTTCTTC
CAISESMGLFEQFF
>13|once|TRBD2|TRBV29-1|TRBJ2-3
TGCAGCGTTGTTCCAGCGGGGGGGAATACGCAGTATTTT
CSVVPAGGNTQYF
>17|few|TRBD2|TRBV7-9|TRBJ2-1
TGTTCCAGCAGCTTCCCCGCCCGGGGGGGGCAAGTGGATGAGCAGTTCTTC
CSSSFPARGGQVDEQFF
>16|few|-|TRBV4-2|TRBJ1-6
TGTGCCAGCAGCCAAGATTGGGGGCGCGGTAATTCACCCCTCCACTTT
CASSQDWGRGNSPLHF
>14|-|-|TRBV4-2|TRBJ2-3
TGTGCCAGCAGCCATTCCGAGTCGCGGGATACGCAGTATTTT
CASSHSESRDTQYF
>15|-|-|TRBV7-8|TRBJ2-3
TGTGCCAGCAGCTTAGCGTACGGTTTGACAGATACGCAGTATTTT
CASSLAYGLTDTQYF
>18|-|TRBD2|TRBV4-2|TRBJ2-7
TGTGCCAGCAGCCTCGGGACTAGCGGGAGAGGGGCCTCCTACGAGCAGTACTTC
CASSLGTSGRGASYEQYF
>16|-|TRBD1|TRBV6-1|TRBJ2-2
TGTGCCAGCAGTGAAGGGGGGACAGCGAACACCGGGGAGCTGTTTTTT
CASSEGGTANTGELFF
>15|-|TRBD2|TRBV30|TRBJ2-1
TGTGCCTGGAACCTCGGTGCTAGCGGTATTAACGAGCAGTTCTTC
CAWNLGASGINEQFF
>18|-|TRBD1|TRBV5-1|TRBJ2-3
TGCGCCAGCAGCTTCGGAACAACAGGGGTCTCCCCCACAGATACGCAGTATTTT
CASSFGTTGVSPTDTQYF
>14|-|TRBD1|TRBV5-1|TRBJ2-5
TGCGCCAGCAGGGCTAAAACAGGGGGAGAGACCCAGTACTTC
CASRAKTGGETQYF
>14|-|TRBD2|TRBV29-1|TRBJ2-3
TGCAGCGTTGTTTGGACGGGGGAGGGAGATACGCAGTATTTT
CSVVWTGEGDTQYF
>13|-|-|TRBV6-1|TRBJ1-1
TGTGCCAGCAGTGATCAGGGGAGCACTGAAGCTTTCTTT
CASSDQGSTEAFF
>14|few|-|TRBV27|TRBJ1-2
TGTGCCAGCAGTTTATTCGGGGGGCGGGGCGGCTACACCTTC
CASSLFGGRGGYTF
>16|-|TRBD2|TRBV27|TRBJ2-2
TGTGCCAGCAGCCCCCTAGCGGGAGGGCAGGCCGGGGAGCTGTTTTTT
CASSPLAGGQAGELFF
>10|-|-|TRBV5-5|TRBJ1-1
TGTGCCAGCATGGGAGGCGAAGCTTTCTTT
CASMGGEAFF
>14|-|TRBD2|TRBV5-4|TRBJ2-2
TGTGCCAGCAGGGGACTAGCAGACACCGGGGAGCTGTTTTTT
CASRGLADTGELFF
>15|-|TRBD1|TRBV7-3|TRBJ2-3
TGTGCCAGCAGCTTTGACAGGGCTAGCACAGATACGCAGTATTTT
CASSFDRASTDTQYF
>18|few|TRBD1|TRBV4-1|TRBJ1-1
TGCGCCAGCAGCCAAGGGGGACAGGGGTTTTTTTTGAACACTGAAGCTTTCTTT
CASSQGGQGFFLNTEAFF
>13|few|-|TRBV6-5|TRBJ1-1
TGTGCCAGCAGATCTACAGGGTACCCTGAAGCTTTCTTT
CASRSTGYPEAFF